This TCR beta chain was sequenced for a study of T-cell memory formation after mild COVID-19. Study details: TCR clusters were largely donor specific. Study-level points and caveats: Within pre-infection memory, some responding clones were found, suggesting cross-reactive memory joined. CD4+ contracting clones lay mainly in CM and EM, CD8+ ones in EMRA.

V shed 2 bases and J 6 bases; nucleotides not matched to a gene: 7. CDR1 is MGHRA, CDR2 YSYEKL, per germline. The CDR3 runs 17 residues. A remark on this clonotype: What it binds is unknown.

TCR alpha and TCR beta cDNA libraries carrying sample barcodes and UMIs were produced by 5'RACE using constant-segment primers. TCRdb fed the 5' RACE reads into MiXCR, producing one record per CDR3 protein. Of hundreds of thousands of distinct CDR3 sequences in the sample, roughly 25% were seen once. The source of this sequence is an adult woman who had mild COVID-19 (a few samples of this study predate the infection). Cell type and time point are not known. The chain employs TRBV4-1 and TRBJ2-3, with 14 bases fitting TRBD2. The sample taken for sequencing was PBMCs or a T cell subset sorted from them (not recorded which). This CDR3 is CASSQPTSGGAGDTQYF. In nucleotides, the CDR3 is TGCGCCAGCAGCCAACCGACTAGCGGGGGGGCAGGGGATACGCAGTATTTT.